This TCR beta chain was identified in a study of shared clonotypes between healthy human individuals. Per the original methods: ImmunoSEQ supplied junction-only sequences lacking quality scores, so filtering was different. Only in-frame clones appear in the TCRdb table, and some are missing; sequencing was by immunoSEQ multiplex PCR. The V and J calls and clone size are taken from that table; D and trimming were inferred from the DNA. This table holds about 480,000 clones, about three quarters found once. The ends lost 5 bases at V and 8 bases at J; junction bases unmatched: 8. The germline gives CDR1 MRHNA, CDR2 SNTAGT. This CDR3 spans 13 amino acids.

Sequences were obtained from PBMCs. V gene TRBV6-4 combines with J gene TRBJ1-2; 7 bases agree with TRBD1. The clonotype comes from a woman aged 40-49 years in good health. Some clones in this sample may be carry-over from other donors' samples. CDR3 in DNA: TGTGCCAGCAGTTCTCAGGGGGATACGGGCTACACCTTC. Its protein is CASSSQGDTGYTF.